This T cell receptor beta chain emerged from a study of control samples from healthy donors and cancer patients. Only in-frame clones appear in the TCRdb table, and some are missing; sequencing was by immunoSEQ multiplex PCR. Seen here are about 120,000 clones, roughly 94% observed once, and the top ten hold roughly 4%. This CDR3 has 12 residues. V was clipped by 4 bases and J by 3 bases, with 7 bases between them. Germline lookup yields CDR1 GTSNPN and CDR2 SVGIG (reference sequence). The clonotype was recovered from a man younger than 40 in good health. The J gene is TRBJ2-1, the V gene TRBV30; TRBD1 might be the D (6 bases). The sequenced sample consisted of blood. CDR3 nucleotides: TGTGCCTGGACGGGACACTACAATGAGCAGTTCTTC. Translation gives CAWTGHYNEQFF.